The 29 T cell receptor beta chains below were found in one sample sequenced in a study of regulatory T cells in long-lasting Graves disease. For TCR beta, libraries came from iRepertoire HTBI primers and Arm-PCR of CDR3 regions. Using its own MiXCR run on the multiplex PCR reads, TCRdb lists one record per CDR3 protein. The sample shows about 500,000 distinct CDR3 sequences, 15% to 20% of them seen only once. The time point here: newly diagnosed GD, antithyroid drugs for less than 3 months. The TCR library used RNA extracted from PBMCs. This same sample was also taken into another study, of T cells in Graves' hyperthyroidism and ophthalmopathy.

Sequencing was performed on peripheral blood mononuclear cells (PBMCs), taken at new diagnosis, from a patient treated with antithyroid drugs. The origin of the receptors is a middle-aged man with Graves disease.

This chain's CDR3 is CAISDRVSNQPQHF. CDR3 DNA: TGTGCCATCTCAGACAGGGTTAGCAATCAGCCCCAGCATTTT. This chain links TRBV24-1 with TRBJ1-5; 7 bases are shared with TRBD1. CDR3 length: 14 amino acids. CDR1 is KGHDR, CDR2 SFDVKD, per germline. V shed 11 bases and J 0 bases; nucleotides not matched to a gene: 6.

This clonotype was seen a few times. This sequence joins TRBV7-9 and TRBJ1-5; D is perhaps TRBD1 (5 bases). The CDR3 contains 14 residues. V lost 5 bases to trimming and J lost 5 bases, with 13 bases between them. Germline lookup yields CDR1 SEHNR and CDR2 FQNEAQ (reference sequence). CDR3 sequence reads: CASSQAGPDQPQHF. CDR3 coding DNA: TGTGCCAGCAGCCAAGCGGGGCCGGATCAGCCCCAGCATTTT.

In its sample, this clonotype was seen many times. The V and J genes are TRBV3-1 and TRBJ2-1; possible D gene TRBD2, 5 bases. V shed 8 bases and J shed 6 bases, with 11 bases lying between them. The germline V gene has CDR1 LGHDT and CDR2 YNNKEL (reference sequence). The CDR3 covers 12 residues. The DNA of the CDR3 is TGTGCCAGCTCCCGGGGATCCAATGAGCAGTTCTTC. Its translation: CASSRGSNEQFF.

This clonotype was observed at least ten times. The chain's CDR3 is CASSLSRQGDLAKNIQYF. The CDR3 nucleotides read TGTGCCAGCAGTTTATCGAGACAGGGGGATCTAGCCAAAAACATTCAGTACTTC. The chain has TRBV28 and TRBJ2-4; 9 nucleotides agree with TRBD1. Germline V gives CDR1 MDHEN, CDR2 SYDVKM. The CDR3 has 18 amino acids. The trim removed 1 base at V and 0 bases at J, leaving 7 bases unmatched.

This clonotype was picked up many times. This chain uses TRBV28 with TRBJ2-7; 9 bases map to TRBD1. Trimming at V came to 5 bases and at J to 1 base, leaving 9 bases not matched to a gene. Germline loops: CDR1 MDHEN, CDR2 SYDVKM. CDR3 length: 16 residues. CDR3 sequence: CASSPQPGQGSYEQYF. The CDR3 DNA follows: TGTGCCAGCAGTCCACAGCCGGGACAGGGTTCCTACGAGCAGTACTTC.

About this clonotype itself: Being one base from a much bigger clone, this may be a read error. The chain couples TRBV7-9 to TRBJ2-7, with a possible D match to TRBD2 (5 bases). The CDR3 has 15 amino acids. Germline CDR1 reads SEHNR; CDR2 reads FQNEAQ (reference sequence). CDR3 amino acids: CASSLVVGDGYEQYF. Written as DNA, the CDR3 is TGCGCCAGCAGCTTGGTGGTGGGAGACGGATACGAGCAGTACTTC.

The sample holds many counts of this clonotype. V usage is TRBV5-8 and J usage is TRBJ2-1; D possibly corresponds to TRBD2 (6 bases). Germline V gene lookup returns CDR1 SGHTS and CDR2 YDEGEE. Trimming stripped 2 bases from V and 7 bases from J, with 16 bases between. There are 15 residues in the CDR3. The CDR3 DNA follows: TGTGCCAGCAGCTTCGGAGTAGCGGCGAATAATGAGCAGTTCTTC. It yields the protein CASSFGVAANNEQFF.

This clonotype was seen repeatedly, ten times or more. The V call is TRBV5-1, the J call TRBJ2-7; D is uncertain. The CDR3 has 14 residues. CDR1 SGHRS and CDR2 YFSETQ come from the germline V gene. Trimming cost V 0 bases and J 3 bases, with 10 bases left between them. The CDR3 region is CASSLEMGSYEQYF. CDR3 coding DNA: TGCGCCAGCAGCTTGGAGATGGGTAGCTACGAGCAGTACTTC.

In this sample, this clonotype turned up a few times. This chain uses TRBV12-3 or TRBV12-4 with TRBJ2-7; a possible D gene is TRBD1 (5 bases). V was trimmed by 1 base and J by 7 bases, leaving 14 bases between them. This CDR3 is 14 amino acids long. CDR3 sequence (DNA): TGTGCCAGCAGTTTAGTCCAGGGTGTGAGGGAGCAGTACTTC. Amino acids: CASSLVQGVREQYF.

This clonotype was detected only a few times. The V call is TRBV15, the J call TRBJ2-7; D might be TRBD2 (6 bases). Germline assignment: CDR1 LNHNV and CDR2 YYDKDF (reference sequence). This CDR3 is built from 14 residues. V lost 4 bases, J lost 7 bases, and 17 bases lay in between. The CDR3 sequence: CATSTAGRTVEQYF. The CDR3 coding sequence is TGTGCCACCAGCACGGCCGGGAGAACCGTTGAGCAGTACTTC.

V is TRBV19 and J is TRBJ1-5; no definite D call. V was cut by 2 bases and J by 9 bases, with 14 bases left in between. Germline CDR1 LNHDA, CDR2 SQIVND (reference sequence). This CDR3 comprises 14 residues. The CDR3 DNA follows: TGTGCCAGTAGTATATTAGGGCCCTTTTCGCCCCAGCATTTT. Protein product: CASSILGPFSPQHF. Full variable domain (outside the CDR3, taken from reference TRBV19 and TRBJ1-5): DGGITQSPKYLFRKEGQNVTLSCEQNLNHDAMYWYRQDPGQGLRLIYYSQIVNDFQKGDIAEGYSVSREKKESFPLTVTSAQKNPTAFYLCASSILGPFSPQHFGDGTRLSIL.

This clonotype showed up just a few times. The V and J genes are TRBV4-1 and TRBJ1-5; TRBD1 matches 8 bases. In germline, CDR1 is MGHRA, CDR2 YSYEKL. V lost 4 bases and J lost 3; bases outside the gene matches: 5. The CDR3 is made up of 15 amino acids. The CDR3 loop is CASSLRTGNNQPQHF. The DNA of the CDR3 is TGCGCCAGCAGCCTTCGGACAGGGAACAATCAGCCCCAGCATTTT.

V and J are TRBV18 and TRBJ2-1; D not certain. Matching the DNA end better, TRBJ2-5 makes the J call doubtful. The CDR3 loop spans 14 amino acids. Germline values: CDR1 KGHSH, CDR2 LQKENI. The CDR3 DNA reads TGTGCCAGCTCACCACTGTCAGTACAAGAGACCCAGTACTTC. Translated, it gives CASSPLSVQETQYF.

The table lists this clonotype with many counts. The chain has TRBV27 and TRBJ2-3; 7 bases agree with TRBD1. The germline V gene encodes CDR1 MNHEY and CDR2 SMNVEV (reference sequence). The V segment lost 6 bases and the J segment 6 bases; nucleotides outside the gene matches: 12. The CDR3 extends over 15 amino acids. The CDR3 bases are TGTGCCAGCAGCCAGACAGGGAGCTTGTGGGATACGCAGTATTTT. Its translation: CASSQTGSLWDTQYF.

The chain carries TRBV28 and TRBJ1-5; unclear D gene. Trimming cost V 3 bases and J 7 bases, with 13 bases left between them. Per the germline V gene, CDR1 is MDHEN and CDR2 is SYDVKM. The CDR3 sequence is 14 residues long. CDR3 sequence reads: CASSFSGRWQPQHF. The CDR3 bases are TGTGCCAGCAGTTTCAGCGGGAGGTGGCAGCCCCAGCATTTT.

This clonotype was seen repeatedly, ten times or more. The gene calls are TRBV3-1 and TRBJ2-5, with no clear D. V was cut by 0 bases and J by 7 bases, with 6 bases left in between. The germline V gene encodes CDR1 LGHDT and CDR2 YNNKEL (reference sequence). The length of the CDR3 is 12 residues. In nucleotides, the CDR3 is TGTGCCAGCAGCCAAGATCCGGCGACCCAGTACTTC. It yields the protein CASSQDPATQYF.

This clonotype was detected many times. The J gene is TRBJ2-1, the V gene TRBV10-3; 10 nucleotides agree with TRBD2. The V gene end was trimmed by 6 bases and the J gene end by 0 bases; junction bases not matched to a gene: 8. CDR3 length: 17 amino acids. Germline assignment: CDR1 ENHRY and CDR2 SYGVKD. The DNA for the CDR3 is TGTGCCATCAGCCCTACTAGCGGGGATAGCTCCTACAATGAGCAGTTCTTC. It specifies CAISPTSGDSSYNEQFF.

This clonotype was detected many times. The chain uses TRBV28 and TRBJ2-6; 14 bases match TRBD2. The CDR3 contains 22 residues. Germline CDR1 reads MDHEN; CDR2 reads SYDVKM. V trimming: 1 base; J trimming: 0 bases; junction bases outside the gene matches: 11. The CDR3 bases are TGTGCCAGCAGTTTATACGGACTAGCGGGAGGCTTGCTCCTCTCTGGGGCCAACGTCCTGACTTTC. Its protein product is CASSLYGLAGGLLLSGANVLTF.

In this sample, this clonotype turned up a few times. The gene calls are TRBV24-1 and TRBJ2-1; 11 bases map to TRBD2. CDR3 size: 16 residues. Looked up from germline, CDR1 is KGHDR and CDR2 is SFDVKD. V trimming: 6 bases; J trimming: 7 bases; junction bases outside the gene matches: 10. The CDR3 protein is CATSPVWASGRNEQFF. CDR3 nucleotide sequence: TGTGCCACCAGTCCAGTTTGGGCTAGCGGGAGGAATGAGCAGTTCTTC.

This clonotype was seen many times. The chain has TRBV20-1 and TRBJ2-1, with D tentatively TRBD1 or TRBD2 (5 bases each). V lost 0 bases, J lost 4 bases, and 13 bases lay in between. This CDR3 has 15 residues. Germline-derived CDR1 and CDR2 are DFQATT and SNEGSKA (reference sequence). CDR3 bases: TGCAGTGCTAGAGACGCTAGGGACCCGTACAATGAGCAGTTCTTC. Translated: CSARDARDPYNEQFF.

Ten or more counts support this clonotype. CDR3 protein: CASSGRGGPAAQHF. CDR3 bases: TGTGCCAGCAGTGGACGGGGGGGTCCCGCGGCCCAGCATTTT. The chain uses TRBV6-1 and TRBJ1-5; D perhaps matches TRBD1 (5 bases). Germline V gene data show CDR1 as MNHNS and CDR2 as SASEGT. V was trimmed by 4 bases and J by 11 bases, leaving 18 bases between them. This CDR3 contains 14 residues.

This clonotype occurred a few times. The V gene is TRBV13, the J gene TRBJ1-3, with 7 bases fitting TRBD1. Germline V lookup: CDR1 PRHDT, CDR2 FYEKMQ (reference sequence). V lost 5 bases and J lost 0; bases outside the gene matches: 16. The CDR3 length is 19 residues. The CDR3: CASSRRPRTGEPSGNTIYF. The CDR3 DNA sequence: TGTGCCAGCAGCCGAAGGCCCCGGACAGGAGAACCCTCTGGAAACACCATATATTTT.

This clonotype has just a few counts. V gene TRBV29-1 combines with J gene TRBJ2-5; TRBD2 might be the D (5 bases). V lost 2 bases and J lost 5, with 6 bases in between. The CDR3 length is 11 residues. Per the germline V gene, CDR1 is SQVTM and CDR2 is ANQGSEA. The chain's CDR3 is CSVERGETQYF. As DNA, the CDR3 is TGCAGCGTTGAAAGAGGGGAGACCCAGTACTTC. Drawing the rest from reference TRBV29-1 and TRBJ2-5, the complete variable domain is SAVISQKPSRDICQRGTSLTIQCQVDSQVTMMFWYRQQPGQSLTLIATANQGSEATYESGFVIDKFPISRPNLTFSTLTVSNMSPEDSSIYLCSVERGETQYFGPGTRLLVL.

V is TRBV29-1 and J is TRBJ1-5; D may be TRBD1 (5 bases). Germline V CDR1 and CDR2: SQVTM, ANQGSEA. Trimming left V 4 bases short and J 7 bases short, with 14 bases between. The CDR3 has 13 amino acids. CDR3 sequence (DNA): TGCAGCGTTGCTGGGGGAGAAAGACAGCCCCAGCATTTT. Its translation: CSVAGGERQPQHF.

This clonotype was seen repeatedly, ten times or more. This sequence joins TRBV28 and TRBJ2-7; 10 bases agree with TRBD1. Germline V gives CDR1 MDHEN, CDR2 SYDVKM. The CDR3 sequence is 19 residues long. The V and J ends lost 1 base and 1 base, in that order; junction bases with no gene match: 13. The CDR3 bases are TGTGCCAGCAGTTTATTCCCCCCCCCGTTGGACAGGGGGTCCTACGAGCAGTACTTC. It encodes CASSLFPPPLDRGSYEQYF.

V usage is TRBV27 and J usage is TRBJ2-4; D gene uncertain. The ends were cut back, 5 bases at V and 3 bases at J, with 11 bases in the middle. The CDR3 is 14 amino acids. CDR1 is MNHEY, CDR2 SMNVEV, per germline (reference sequence). DNA for the CDR3: TGTGCCAGCAGTCGTCTTACGGACAAAAACATTCAGTACTTC. Protein product: CASSRLTDKNIQYF.

The chain combines TRBV9 with TRBJ2-1; no firm D call. V lost 0 bases and J lost 8, with 18 bases in between. In germline, CDR1 is SGDLS, CDR2 YYNGEE. The CDR3 is made up of 16 amino acids. The CDR3 nucleotides read TGTGCCAGCAGCGTAGTGGCTACCCCCCCGCCGGATGAGCAGTTCTTC. Protein sequence: CASSVVATPPPDEQFF. Full variable domain (remainder filled in from reference TRBV9 and TRBJ2-1): DSGVTQTPKHLITATGQRVTLRCSPRSGDLSVYWYQQSLDQGLQFLIQYYNGEERAKGNILERFSAQQFPDLHSELNLSSLELGDSALYFCASSVVATPPPDEQFFGPGTRLTVL.

This clonotype was counted at least ten times. The chain carries TRBV7-2 and TRBJ2-7, with TRBD1 matching over 10 bases. The CDR3 sequence is 15 residues long. Germline-derived CDR1 and CDR2 are SGHTA and FQGNSA. V gave up 1 base and J gave up 4 bases; unmatched junction bases: 4. The CDR3 sequence is CASSLEAGQGYEQYF. DNA for the CDR3: TGTGCCAGCAGCTTAGAGGCGGGACAGGGGTACGAGCAGTACTTC.

This clonotype appeared many times. This chain joins TRBV7-2 and TRBJ2-7; TRBD2 matches at 7 bases. The CDR3 has 15 residues. The trim removed 2 bases at V and 4 bases at J, leaving 8 bases unmatched. The germline gives CDR1 SGHTA, CDR2 FQGNSA. CDR3 coding DNA: TGTGCCAGCAGCTTACAGGCGGGAGAAAGTTACGAGCAGTACTTC. Translation gives CASSLQAGESYEQYF.